This record looks at one T cell receptor (beta chain) sequence and its context. The sample originates from a study of blood T cell repertoires in COVID-19. About the research overall: The United States, Italy and Spain provided the acute and convalescent COVID-19 samples. Sources were T cells, B-cell-depleted T cells, or PBMCs; the material itself was cDNA or gDNA.

The V end lost 6 bases, the J end lost 1 base, and 7 bases lay between the germline ends. The germline CDR1 and CDR2 sequences are MNHNY and SVGAGI (reference sequence). The CDR3 has 14 amino acids. Original methodology: Amplification of reference gene primers provided the estimated nucleated cell counts. Clones were sequenced by immunoSEQ multiplex PCR, and TCRdb holds only the in-frame ones, with some missing. For V, J and clone size, that table is used; D and trimming come from the DNA. Of around 260,000 clones listed, around 89% were seen once; the top ten hold approximately 3.7%. The chain carries TRBV6-6 and TRBJ2-6; D remains unclear. The sequence came from a man aged 60 to 69 who had recovered from COVID-19. The sequenced material came from peripheral blood. This CDR3 reads CASSLSSGANVLTF. The CDR3 DNA sequence: TGTGCCAGCAGCCTAAGTTCTGGGGCCAACGTCCTGACTTTC.